This TCR beta chain was identified during a study of T cells in localized non-small cell lung cancer (dated by TCRdb to 2018 to 2021). About the investigation overall: T cell repertoires of about 230 early-stage NSCLC patients were analyzed, with tumors being compared against uninvolved tumor-adjacent lungs. A mean age of approximately 66 years was recorded for the NSCLC patients, of whom 129 were male and around 100 were female. The cohort consisted of under 300 treatment-naive NSCLC patients whose localized lung tumors had been resected. Overall study results and their limits: Because the study design was exploratory, TCR variables were selected using unadjusted p-values without false-discovery rate correction. A median of 57 of the top 100 tumor clones turned up in the paired uninvolved adjacent lung, and under 30 of those clones also ranked among the top 100 of that same adjacent lung. Longer overall survival was associated with higher blood T cell density, whereas shorter survival was associated with higher adjacent-lung clonality. Uninvolved tumor-adjacent lung showed the highest T cell clonality, higher than tumor, which suggests more focused antigenic responses in the uninvolved tumor-adjacent lung. Because multi-region tumor sequencing was not performed, intratumor heterogeneity could not be ruled out.

Reading the germline V gene (reference sequence) gives CDR1 SGHNT and CDR2 YYREEE. From its cysteine to its phenylalanine, the CDR3 spans 17 amino acids. Only the CDR3 DNA stays, 51 bases, in frame from base 1. V is trimmed back by 4 bases and J by 0 bases, and the junction contains 8 bases that no gene match accounts for. Comments on this clone: Its cognate antigen has yet to be identified. No much larger clonotype is one base removed from it; base qualities were not supplied.

At diagnosis, tumor, uninvolved tumor-adjacent lung and peripheral blood were collected and then preserved as a mix of FFPE and fresh-frozen material. Blood samples were analyzed as peripheral blood mononuclear cells for TCR repertoire profiling. TCR beta CDR3 regions were sequenced from DNA using the immunoSEQ Assay. In the source study's methods: To compute T cell density, TCR beta template counts were normalized to usable DNA, which was estimated by amplifying housekeeping genes. Using the preseqR package, richness was estimated by extrapolating to 120,000 templates for tissue samples and 400,000 templates for PBMC samples. Clonality was calculated as one minus Pielou's evenness. Differential abundance testing on productive amino-acid clonotypes, with a minimum total count of 5 and an alpha of 0.1, was used to identify tissue-enriched TCRs. The Jaccard Index and the Morisita Overlap Index were used to quantify repertoire overlap between compartments. GLIPH grouped TCR beta CDR3s together with public tetramer-defined viral CDR3s, and a viral motif had to include at least three viral sequences and also show V-gene enrichment. TCRdb retrieved this table from immuneACCESS and kept in-frame rearrangements only. Not all clones are present; in checked studies, unresolved V genes account for under half, and no reason is known for the remainder. V, J and clone size are those of that table, while D and trimming were read from the DNA. This sample holds 20,000 to 25,000 clones; roughly 89% were observed only once. The top ten constitute 6% to 8.5% of the sample.

This sequence uses TRBV5-4 and TRBJ1-1; the central 11 bases match TRBD1. The TCR was taken from a male donor at least 60 years old with stage I squamous cell lung carcinoma. The sample in question was peripheral blood, obtained before any cancer treatment. Here the CDR3 is given as CASSRGQGAPLNTEAFF. The sequence in DNA is TGTGCCAGCAGCCGTGGACAGGGGGCGCCTCTGAACACTGAAGCTTTCTTT. Outside the CDR3, residues come from the reference TRBV5-4 and TRBJ1-1 proteins, so the full variable domain is: ETGVTQSPTHLIKTRGQQVTLRCSSQSGHNTVSWYQQALGQGPQFIFQYYREEENGRGNFPPRFSGLQFPNYSSELNVNALELDDSALYLCASSRGQGAPLNTEAFFGQGTRLTVV.